This T cell receptor (beta chain) was identified during a study of CD8 T cells in Susac syndrome. The RNA, about 0.5 to 1 ug, was put through reverse transcription using random hexamers. TCRdb fed the immunoSEQ multiplex PCR reads into MiXCR, producing one record per CDR3 protein. Here the sample spans about 150,000 distinct CDR3 sequences, approximately 95% being singletons. The germline V and J ends were trimmed by 0 bases and 3 bases, with 20 bases remaining between them. CDR1 is PRHDT, CDR2 FYEKMQ, per germline (reference sequence). CDR3 length equals 18 residues. This clonotype appeared once. J is TRBJ2-5 and V is TRBV13, with D perhaps given as TRBD1 or TRBD2 (5 bases each). Sequencing was done on a sample of CD4+ T cells from PBMCs. The sequence was collected from a human donor with Susac syndrome. The CDR3 loop is CASSLGLGAALPKETQYF. CDR3 nucleotides: TGTGCCAGCAGCTTAGGCCTCGGGGCCGCCCTCCCTAAAGAGACCCAGTACTTC. Supplemented by reference TRBV13 and TRBJ2-5, the full variable domain reads AAGVIQSPRHLIKEKRETATLKCYPIPRHDTVYWYQQGPGQDPQFLISFYEKMQSDKGSIPDRFSAQQFSDYHSELNMSSLELGDSALYFCASSLGLGAALPKETQYFGPGTRLLVL.